Listed below are T cell receptor beta chains from one sample, sequenced in a study of cytomegalovirus exposure and HLA in healthy donors. TCRdb's table, derived via immunoSEQ multiplex PCR, lists solely in-frame clones and lacks some. The data show 100,000 to 120,000 clones, with approximately 86% seen just once and more than 1.5% held by the top ten. The specimen sequenced was PBMCs. These receptors originate from a man in his forties or fifties in good health and CMV-seronegative. CDR3s include the opening cysteine and the closing phenylalanine or tryptophan. D genes are given only for firm matches. The listing skips clone size in some rows; elsewhere it reads once, few, many or a size class.

V	J	length	size	D	CDR3	DNA
TRBV2	TRBJ1-5	15	NA	TRBD1	CASRGDRDSSAPQHF	TGTGCCAGCAGGGGGGACAGGGATTCGTCAGCCCCCCAGCATTTT
TRBV6-1	TRBJ1-4	13	NA	NA	CASSGPLSGRLFF	TGTGCCAGCAGTGGCCCCTTGTCGGGAAGACTGTTTTTT
TRBV6-4	TRBJ1-1	14	NA	NA	CASSVDRLNTEAFF	TGTGCCAGCAGTGTTGACAGGTTGAACACTGAAGCTTTCTTT
TRBV5-1	TRBJ1-3	14	NA	TRBD1	CASSQGQGGNTIYF	TGCGCCAGCAGCCAGGGACAGGGAGGAAACACCATATATTTT
TRBV29-1	TRBJ2-1	14	NA	TRBD1	CSVDGQGAINEQFF	TGCAGCGTTGACGGACAGGGGGCGATCAATGAGCAGTTCTTC
TRBV2	TRBJ2-3	15	NA	TRBD1	CASSRDRTSTDTQYF	TGTGCCAGCAGCAGGGACAGAACTAGCACAGATACGCAGTATTTT
TRBV7-2	TRBJ1-5	13	NA	NA	CASSITPAQPQHF	TGTGCCAGCAGCATAACTCCTGCTCAGCCCCAGCATTTT
TRBV5-5	TRBJ1-1	12	NA	NA	CASSLAYTEAFF	TGTGCCAGCAGCTTAGCCTACACTGAAGCTTTCTTT
TRBV27	TRBJ1-2	14	NA	TRBD1	CASARLGQGYGYTF	TGTGCCAGCGCCCGGTTGGGACAGGGTTATGGCTACACCTTC
TRBV5-1	TRBJ1-1	14	NA	TRBD1	CASRVGTGTFEAFF	TGCGCCAGCAGAGTTGGGACAGGGACATTTGAAGCTTTCTTT
TRBV7-2	TRBJ1-1	14	NA	NA	CASSAGAPLTEAFF	TGTGCCAGCAGCGCCGGTGCCCCACTCACTGAAGCTTTCTTT
TRBV30	TRBJ2-3	14	once	TRBD2	CAWSVLAGAATQYF	TGTGCCTGGAGTGTACTAGCGGGGGCGGCTACGCAGTATTTT
TRBV9	TRBJ2-5	17	NA	NA	CASSVDPPTGIEETQYF	TGTGCCAGCAGCGTAGATCCCCCGACAGGCATTGAAGAGACCCAGTACTTC
TRBV6-6	TRBJ1-2	12	NA	NA	CASSPTVYGYTF	TGTGCCAGCAGCCCTACCGTCTATGGCTACACCTTC
TRBV2	TRBJ1-6	15	NA	TRBD1	CASRRTGQGMTPLHF	TGTGCCAGCAGGCGTACGGGACAGGGGATGACACCCCTCCACTTT
TRBV6-5	TRBJ1-2	15	NA	TRBD1	CASSYRKDRAYGYTF	TGTGCCAGCAGTTATCGAAAAGACAGGGCCTATGGCTACACCTTC
TRBV27	TRBJ2-2	16	NA	NA	CASKMGGWGVTGELFF	TGTGCCAGCAAAATGGGGGGTTGGGGGGTCACCGGGGAGCTGTTTTTT
TRBV7-9	TRBJ1-1	15	NA	TRBD1	CASSPTGVGNTEAFF	TGTGCCAGCAGTCCTACAGGGGTAGGGAACACTGAAGCTTTCTTT
TRBV7-2	TRBJ1-5	15	NA	NA	CASSLEPGSYQPQHF	TGTGCCAGCAGCTTAGAACCGGGGTCTTATCAGCCCCAGCATTTT
TRBV5-1	TRBJ1-6	16	NA	TRBD1	CASSFWSDRFNSPLHF	TGCGCCAGCAGCTTCTGGTCGGACAGGTTTAATTCACCCCTCCACTTT
TRBV7-2	TRBJ1-5	14	NA	TRBD1	CASSTGGSNQPQHF	TGTGCCAGCAGCACAGGGGGTAGCAATCAGCCCCAGCATTTT
TRBV7-2	TRBJ1-3	17	few	TRBD1	CASSLGARDSSGNTIYF	TGTGCCAGCAGCTTAGGGGCCCGGGACAGCTCTGGAAACACCATATATTTT
TRBV10-3	TRBJ2-5	14	NA	NA	CAIGAGTLRETQYF	TGTGCCATCGGGGCAGGGACTCTCCGGGAGACCCAGTACTTC
TRBV28	TRBJ1-4	14	NA	NA	CASNFAGGREKLFF	TGTGCCAGCAACTTCGCGGGGGGCAGGGAAAAACTGTTTTTT
TRBV5-1	TRBJ1-1	15	NA	NA	CASSLGRVDNTEAFF	TGCGCCAGCAGCTTGGGCAGGGTAGACAACACTGAAGCTTTCTTT
TRBV10-3	TRBJ2-5	12	NA	NA	CAIANRAETQYF	TGTGCCATCGCTAACAGGGCGGAGACCCAGTACTTC
TRBV6-5	TRBJ1-1	15	NA	NA	CASSWASLMNTEAFF	TGTGCCAGCAGTTGGGCCAGTCTCATGAACACTGAAGCTTTCTTT
TRBV20-1	TRBJ2-3	11	NA	NA	CSAPDSYTQYF	TGCAGTGCTCCGGACTCTTATACGCAGTATTTT
TRBV6-1	TRBJ1-1	14	NA	TRBD1	CASSEQGGFTEAFF	TGTGCCAGCAGTGAACAGGGGGGATTCACTGAAGCTTTCTTT
TRBV15	TRBJ1-3	15	once	TRBD1	CATSRGQNSGNTIYF	TGTGCCACCAGCAGGGGACAGAACTCTGGAAACACCATATATTTT
TRBV28	TRBJ1-2	14	NA	TRBD1	CASSSGGTGSGYTF	TGTGCCAGCAGCTCCGGGGGGACAGGCTCGGGCTACACCTTC
TRBV7-2	TRBJ1-3	15	NA	TRBD1	CASSLQGAGGNTIYF	TGTGCCAGCAGTTTACAGGGGGCGGGTGGAAACACCATATATTTT
TRBV5-4	TRBJ2-1	13	once	NA	CASSLDEYNEQFF	TGTGCCAGCAGCTTGGACGAGTACAATGAGCAGTTCTTC
TRBV28	TRBJ1-1	15	NA	TRBD1	CASSLPETGKTEAFF	TGTGCCAGCAGTTTACCCGAGACAGGGAAAACTGAAGCTTTCTTT
TRBV6-1	TRBJ2-7	11	few	NA	CASSAGYEQYF	TGTGCCAGCAGTGCCGGCTACGAGCAGTACTTC
TRBV6-1	TRBJ1-6	18	NA	NA	CASSEDRGRGVYNSPLHF	TGTGCCAGCAGTGAAGATCGGGGTCGTGGGGTATATAATTCACCCCTCCACTTT
TRBV6-5	TRBJ2-7	15	NA	TRBD2	CASSYSASGAYEQYF	TGTGCCAGCAGTTACTCCGCTAGCGGGGCCTACGAGCAGTACTTC
TRBV6-5	TRBJ1-2	14	once	TRBD1	CASRNSDRGYGYTF	TGTGCCAGCAGGAATTCGGACAGGGGCTACGGCTACACCTTC
TRBV11-2	TRBJ2-5	13	NA	NA	CASSFPAGETQYF	TGTGCCAGCAGCTTTCCTGCGGGGGAGACCCAGTACTTC
TRBV6-5	TRBJ1-2	13	NA	NA	CASSYSVGRDYTF	TGTGCCAGCAGTTACTCGGTAGGGAGAGACTACACCTTC
TRBV19	TRBJ2-2	16	NA	NA	CASSMGQWRATGELFF	TGTGCCAGTAGTATGGGGCAGTGGAGGGCCACCGGGGAGCTGTTTTTT
TRBV18	TRBJ1-4	14	NA	NA	CASSPGGTGEKLFF	TGTGCCAGCTCACCCGGGGGGACCGGGGAAAAACTGTTTTTT
TRBV5-1	TRBJ2-5	15	NA	TRBD2	CASSVTSGGSRTQYF	TGCGCCAGCAGCGTAACTAGCGGGGGGAGTCGGACCCAGTACTTC
TRBV2	TRBJ2-7	12	once	NA	CASSLISPMQYF	TGTGCCAGCAGTCTTATATCACCTATGCAGTACTTC
TRBV30	TRBJ2-1	13	NA	NA	CAWSGPSYNEQFF	TGTGCCTGGAGTGGTCCGTCCTACAATGAGCAGTTCTTC
TRBV5-6	TRBJ2-1	17	NA	TRBD2	CASSLLGLAGGVNEQFF	TGTGCCAGCAGCTTGTTGGGACTAGCGGGGGGCGTGAATGAGCAGTTCTTC
TRBV10-3	TRBJ2-3	14	NA	TRBD1	CAIRGTGKADTQYF	TGTGCCATCAGGGGGACAGGGAAGGCAGATACGCAGTATTTT